This T cell receptor (beta chain) was found in a study of T cell responses to AZD1222 COVID-19 vaccine. TCRdb's table, derived via immunoSEQ multiplex PCR, lists solely in-frame clones and lacks some. The sample shows roughly 120,000 clones, roughly 86% of them seen only once. General study points: A mostly white British donor set with more females was recruited, and clonal diversity was possibly underestimated. No day 14 peak samples; only post-peak repertoires were characterized.

Details on this clone: Antigen unknown.

The sequence was obtained from an adult in good health. This specimen was peripheral blood, taken on day 0 of AZD1222 vaccination.

The CDR3 loop reads CASSLLGLAGGALDTQYF. The CDR3 nucleotides read TGTGCCAGTAGTCTCCTGGGACTAGCGGGAGGAGCGTTAGATACGCAGTATTTT. V usage is TRBV19 and J usage is TRBJ2-3, with TRBD2 identical over 15 bases. The CDR3 is 18 amino acids. CDR1 and CDR2 from the germline V gene are LNHDA and SQIVND (reference sequence). With 5 bases clipped from V and 5 bases from J, the junction kept 11 bases outside the gene matches.